Given below is one T cell receptor beta chain in context. This record comes from a study of blood T cell repertoires in COVID-19. Looking at the study overall: Collection of acute and convalescent COVID-19 samples took place in the United States, Italy and Spain. Sample material is recorded as cDNA or gDNA derived from T cells, B-cell-depleted T cells, or PBMCs.

In the original workflow: Nucleated cell number was recorded as an estimate derived from reference gene primer amplification. Sequenced by immunoSEQ multiplex PCR; TCRdb stores in-frame clones only, minus some. The DNA was the basis for D and trimming; V, J and clone size are from that table. The sample holds about 170,000 clones, about four fifths seen once. Trimming stripped 0 bases from V and 2 bases from J, with 13 bases between. The CDR3 length is 16 residues. Germline-derived CDR1 and CDR2 are SGDLS and YYNGEE. The sequenced sample consisted of peripheral blood. This chain uses TRBV9 with TRBJ2-3; D might be TRBD1 (5 bases). The sequence was collected from a man aged 35 to 55 who had recovered from COVID-19. The CDR3: CASSVEGIIITDTQYF. The CDR3 DNA reads TGTGCCAGCAGCGTAGAGGGGATCATCATCACAGATACGCAGTATTTT.